Following are 20 T cell receptor beta chains from one sample sequenced in a study of shared clonotypes between healthy human individuals. Profiled with immunoSEQ multiplex PCR; TCRdb holds only in-frame clones, not every one. The data hold 2,100,000 or so clones, with approximately 95% observed a single time. The sequenced sample consisted of naive CD4+ T cells sorted from blood. Subset defined: CD45RA+ positively selected. These receptors originate from a man younger than 35 in good health.

This rearrangement joins TRBV20-1 to TRBJ1-1; unclear D gene. Trimming pared 6 bases from V and 7 bases from J, leaving 9 bases between. This CDR3 is 10 amino acids long. CDR1 and CDR2 (germline): DFQATT, SNEGSKA (reference sequence). The CDR3 DNA reads TGCAGTGCACGGAAATATGAAGCTTTCTTT. This gives the protein CSARKYEAFF.

CDR3 residues: CASSEAAGARKGYTF. In DNA form, the CDR3 reads TGTGCCAGCAGTGAAGCCGCAGGGGCGCGAAAAGGCTACACCTTC. The chain recombines TRBV2 with TRBJ1-2; D might be TRBD1 (6 bases). In germline, CDR1 is SNHLY, CDR2 FYNNEI. Deletions cut 0 bases from V and 8 bases from J, with 16 bases between. The CDR3 extends over 15 amino acids.

About this clone itself: The sample has other DNA sequences that encode this CDR3 too. The chain joins TRBV11-3 to TRBJ1-1; 7 nucleotides align to TRBD1. The CDR3 is 14 residues long. J was trimmed by 0 bases and V by 5 bases; bases with no gene match: 3. From germline, CDR1 is SGHNT and CDR2 YENEEA. The CDR3 loop is CASSLQGMNTEAFF. CDR3 DNA sequence: TGTGCCAGCAGCCTACAGGGGATGAACACTGAAGCTTTCTTT. The variable domain in full, completed from reference TRBV11-3 and TRBJ1-1, reads EAGVVQSPRYKIIEKKQPVAFWCNPISGHNTLYWYLQNLGQGPELLIRYENEEAVDDSQLPKDRFSAERLKGVDSTLKIQPAELGDSAVYLCASSLQGMNTEAFFGQGTRLTVV.

This chain joins TRBV25-1 and TRBJ1-3; 9 bases line up with TRBD1. There are 14 residues in the CDR3. Per germline, CDR1 MGHDK and CDR2 SYGVNS. Unmatched junction bases numbered 3, after V lost 6 bases and J lost 3 bases. In DNA, the CDR3 is TGTGCCAGCAGAACGACAGGGGGTGGAAACACCATATATTTT. Residues: CASRTTGGGNTIYF.

The chain's CDR3 is CASSLKGGNTEAFF. CDR3 sequence (DNA): TGTGCCAGCAGCTTAAAAGGGGGTAACACTGAAGCTTTCTTT. The chain is built from TRBV7-2 and TRBJ1-1; possible D gene TRBD1, 6 bases. This CDR3 has 14 amino acids. V was trimmed by 2 bases and J by 2 bases, leaving 9 bases between them. Germline V CDR1 and CDR2: SGHTA, FQGNSA.

V usage is TRBV9 and J usage is TRBJ2-2; 7 bases are a match to TRBD1. Germline trimming cut 4 bases from V and 4 bases from J; bases unmatched to any gene: 10. The CDR3 runs to 16 residues. CDR1 is SGDLS, CDR2 YYNGEE, per germline. This chain's CDR3 is CASSPHRTGPTGELFF. For the CDR3, the DNA is TGTGCCAGCAGCCCCCATCGGACAGGCCCCACCGGGGAGCTGTTTTTT.

The J gene is TRBJ2-4, the V gene TRBV6-6; 7 bases line up with TRBD1. J lost 3 bases, V lost 7 bases, and 3 bases had no gene match. CDR1 and CDR2 from the germline V gene are MNHNY and SVGAGI (reference sequence). The CDR3 consists of 13 residues. The CDR3 loop is CASMRTGKNIQYF. The CDR3 DNA is TGTGCCAGCATGCGGACAGGCAAAAACATTCAGTACTTC.

This sequence joins TRBV7-9 and TRBJ2-7, with D perhaps given as TRBD1 or TRBD2 (5 bases each). This CDR3 comprises 14 residues. CDR1 and CDR2 (germline): SEHNR, FQNEAQ (reference sequence). The V and J ends lost 2 bases and 5 bases respectively, with 13 bases between them. The CDR3 DNA reads TGTGCCAGCAGCTTATTTGGGGGTAAGGACGAGCAGTACTTC. The encoded protein is CASSLFGGKDEQYF.

The V and J genes are TRBV30 and TRBJ1-4; D unresolved. This CDR3 region has 12 residues. Trimming shortened V by 1 base and J by 8 bases, and 8 bases separated the two germline ends. Germline assignment: CDR1 GTSNPN and CDR2 SVGIG (reference sequence). The CDR3: CAWSAQSEKLFF. In DNA, the CDR3 is TGTGCCTGGAGTGCTCAGTCCGAAAAACTGTTTTTT.

The chain has TRBV6-5 and TRBJ2-1, with D maybe TRBD1 (6 bases). V was shortened by 6 bases and J by 7 bases, with 7 bases between the two germline ends. Germline CDR1 and CDR2: MNHEY and SVGAGI. The CDR3 spans 11 residues. Here the CDR3 reads CASRQGNEQFF. The CDR3 DNA reads TGTGCCAGCAGGCAGGGGAATGAGCAGTTCTTC.

Of note for this clone: The sample holds other DNA sequences that translate to the same CDR3. This sequence joins TRBV6-6 and TRBJ2-7; D is ambiguous. Per the germline V gene, CDR1 is MNHNY and CDR2 is SVGAGI (reference sequence). Deletions cut 4 bases from V and 5 bases from J, with 6 bases between. This CDR3 comprises 11 residues. The CDR3 loop is CASSSANEQYF. DNA for the CDR3: TGTGCCAGCAGTTCGGCAAACGAGCAGTACTTC.

The chain joins TRBV7-9 to TRBJ2-1; either TRBD1 or TRBD2 may fit D (5 bases each). Germline lookup yields CDR1 SEHNR and CDR2 FQNEAQ (reference sequence). The CDR3 covers 15 residues. V was pared by 6 bases and J by 1 base, with 13 bases between. The CDR3 region is CASSQRDASYNEQFF. For the CDR3, the DNA is TGTGCCAGCAGTCAAAGGGACGCGTCCTACAATGAGCAGTTCTTC.

This sequence joins TRBV30 and TRBJ2-7; 8 bases map to TRBD2. CDR1 and CDR2 from the germline V gene are GTSNPN and SVGIG (reference sequence). V dropped 3 bases and J dropped 2; count of bases not matched to a gene: 3. CDR3 size: 13 residues. CDR3 in DNA: TGTGCCTGGAGGGGAGCGGGGGCCTACGAGCAGTACTTC. Its translation: CAWRGAGAYEQYF. The entire variable domain, with the rest obtained from reference TRBV30 and TRBJ2-7, is as follows: SQTIHQWPATLVQPVGSPLSLECTVEGTSNPNLYWYRQAAGRGLQLLFYSVGIGQISSEVPQNLSASRPQDRQFILSSKKLLLSDSGFYLCAWRGAGAYEQYFGPGTRLTVT.

The rearrangement joins TRBV7-2 to TRBJ2-5; D remains ambiguous. Trimming removed 1 base from V and 6 bases from J, with 9 bases in between. The length of the CDR3 is 13 residues. Germline V gene data show CDR1 as SGHTA and CDR2 as FQGNSA. For the CDR3, the DNA is TGTGCCAGCAGCTTAGGTGGGGTACAGACCCAGTACTTC. Residues: CASSLGGVQTQYF.

The J gene is TRBJ2-1, the V gene TRBV12-5; TRBD2 aligns across 12 bases. The V and J ends lost 0 bases and 6 bases, in that order; junction bases with no gene match: 9. CDR1 LGHNT and CDR2 FRNRAP come from the germline V gene. The CDR3 consists of 18 residues. The CDR3 reads CASGLVLPLAGGINEQFF. The CDR3 region has the DNA TGTGCTAGTGGTTTGGTACTTCCACTAGCGGGAGGCATCAATGAGCAGTTCTTC.

The V call is TRBV30, the J call TRBJ1-2, with D perhaps matching TRBD1 (5 bases). V gave up 4 bases and J gave up 8 bases, with 17 bases separating them. The CDR3 is 13 residues long. Germline V lookup: CDR1 GTSNPN, CDR2 SVGIG (reference sequence). CDR3 DNA sequence: TGTGCCTGGAATGCCGGGGGAATGAGAGGCTACACCTTC. Translated: CAWNAGGMRGYTF.

The chain has TRBV18 and TRBJ1-5; D gene uncertain. Trimming took 3 bases from V and 12 from J, leaving 18 bases between them. Germline values: CDR1 KGHSH, CDR2 LQKENI. The CDR3 totals 14 residues. The CDR3 is CASSPDESSTHQHF. The CDR3 DNA sequence: TGTGCCAGCTCACCGGATGAGTCCTCGACCCACCAGCATTTT.

This rearrangement joins TRBV1 to TRBJ1-6; TRBD1, as called in the table, went unchecked against the DNA. TRBV1 is a recognized pseudogene. The CDR3 runs 19 residues. CDR3: CTSSQDLAQGQGPNSPLHF. The DNA of the CDR3 is TGCACCAGCAGCCAAGATCTCGCACAGGGACAGGGCCCCAATTCACCCCTCCACTTT.

This clone has only one observation. CDR3 loop: CASSYSTGLRNEQFF. CDR3 sequence (DNA): TGTGCCAGCAGTTACAGTACGGGCCTACGCAATGAGCAGTTCTTC. This chain connects TRBV6-6 to TRBJ2-1; D call uncertain. Trimming took 2 bases from V and 6 from J, leaving 14 bases between them. The germline CDR1 and CDR2 sequences are MNHNY and SVGAGI (reference sequence). The CDR3 has 15 residues.

The chain couples TRBV6-1 to TRBJ1-2; weak D call: TRBD1 (6 bases). The CDR3 has 15 amino acids. Trimming removed 7 bases from V and 2 bases from J, with 17 bases in between. The germline V gene encodes CDR1 MNHNS and CDR2 SASEGT. CDR3 in DNA: TGTGCCAGCAATACGGGGATCCAGGGGAACTATGGCTACACCTTC. This gives the protein CASNTGIQGNYGYTF.